The following is a TCR beta chain sequence with its context. This sample stems from a study of control samples from healthy donors and cancer patients. The V gene lost 4 bases and the J gene lost 4 bases, with 13 bases spanning the gap. The CDR3 loop spans 14 amino acids. Germline CDR1 reads SEHNR; CDR2 reads FQNEAQ (reference sequence). Clones were read by immunoSEQ multiplex PCR, and TCRdb kept only the in-frame ones, dropping some. The table has 50,000 to 65,000 clones, 75% to 95% seen once. The sample comprised PBMCs. V gene TRBV7-9 combines with J gene TRBJ2-5; D is perhaps TRBD2 (5 bases). The sequence was collected from a woman in her fifties or sixties with colorectal cancer. CDR3 sequence: CASSSRVRGETQYF. As DNA, the CDR3 is TGTGCCAGCAGCTCCCGGGTCCGGGGAGAGACCCAGTACTTC. Looking up the rest from reference TRBV7-9 and TRBJ2-5 gives the full variable domain: DTGVSQNPRHKITKRGQNVTFRCDPISEHNRLYWYRQTLGQGPEFLTYFQNEAQLEKSRLLSDRFSAERPKGSFSTLEIQRTEQGDSAMYLCASSSRVRGETQYFGPGTRLLVL.